Shown below are 26 T cell receptor beta chains from a single sample sequenced in a study of T cells in Graves' hyperthyroidism and ophthalmopathy. The TCR beta CDR3 regions underwent amplification using RNA transcripts as the source. Using the HTBI primer set, a first-round RT-PCR was run on the TCR CDR3. TCRdb re-analysed the multiplex PCR reads in MiXCR, keeping a single row per CDR3 protein. This table holds about 560,000 distinct CDR3 sequences, around 15% found once. Sequencing input: blood. These receptors were taken from a woman aged 18-29 years with Graves' hyperthyroidism.

Here the CDR3 reads CASSDSRTSGTYEQYF. Here the CDR3 DNA reads TGTGCCAGCAGTGACTCCCGGACTAGCGGGACCTACGAGCAGTACTTC. The J gene is TRBJ2-7, the V gene TRBV25-1; 12 bases align to TRBD2. The V segment lost 3 bases and the J segment 2 bases; nucleotides outside the gene matches: 5. The CDR3 spans 16 residues. Germline V lookup: CDR1 MGHDK, CDR2 SYGVNS.

The chain carries TRBV7-2 and TRBJ2-2, with D possibly matching TRBD2 (6 bases). CDR1 and CDR2 (germline): SGHTA, FQGNSA. The CDR3 extends over 14 amino acids. The germline V and J ends were trimmed by 10 bases and 1 base, with 13 bases remaining between them. CDR3 nucleotides: TGTGCCACCGGAGGGCGGGGGAACACCGGGGAGCTGTTTTTT. Protein product: CATGGRGNTGELFF.

The chain joins TRBV6-2 or TRBV6-3 to TRBJ2-7; 10 positions match TRBD1. The CDR3 runs 15 residues. The J segment lost 7 bases and the V segment lost 0 bases, leaving 6 bases of the junction unmatched. Germline lookup yields CDR1 MNHEY and CDR2 SVGEGT. CDR3 amino acids: CASSYSRQGAREQYF. The CDR3 nucleotides are TGTGCCAGCAGTTACTCGAGACAGGGGGCGCGGGAGCAGTACTTC.

This chain connects TRBV15 to TRBJ1-2; 10 bases are shared with TRBD1. Germline assignment: CDR1 LNHNV and CDR2 YYDKDF (reference sequence). V lost 5 bases to trimming and J lost 2 bases; unmatched junction nucleotides: 8. The CDR3 runs 16 residues. The CDR3 reads CATSRGTGELNYGYTF. Here the CDR3 DNA reads TGTGCCACCAGCCGGGGGACAGGGGAACTAAACTATGGCTACACCTTC.

V and J are TRBV2 and TRBJ2-1; TRBD2 aligns across 13 bases. This CDR3 comprises 19 residues. Per germline, CDR1 SNHLY and CDR2 FYNNEI. The junction had 21 bases not matched to a gene; V was cut back by 10 bases and J by 6 bases. CDR3 nucleotides: TGTGCCACCCAATTACTGAGGACAGCCGGGACTAGCGGGGTCAATGAGCAGTTCTTC. Its translation: CATQLLRTAGTSGVNEQFF.

The CDR3 region is CASSQDQRQGHEQYF. CDR3 DNA: TGTGCCAGCAGCCAAGATCAACGACAGGGGCACGAGCAGTACTTC. The chain carries TRBV4-2 and TRBJ2-7; 8 bases line up with TRBD1. CDR3 length equals 15 residues. Germline trimming cut 0 bases from V and 5 bases from J; bases unmatched to any gene: 6. Germline CDR1 is LGHNA and CDR2 is YNFKEQ.

This clonotype was picked up many times. This chain connects TRBV2 to TRBJ2-5; D is undetermined. V was trimmed by 7 bases and J by 2 bases, leaving 14 bases between them. This CDR3 spans 14 amino acids. Germline CDR1 SNHLY, CDR2 FYNNEI. This CDR3 reads CASTLWIGQETQYF. The CDR3 DNA reads TGTGCCAGCACCCTTTGGATCGGGCAAGAGACCCAGTACTTC.

The J gene is TRBJ1-5, the V gene TRBV29-1, with D tentatively TRBD1 (5 bases). The germline V and J ends were trimmed by 1 base and 2 bases, with 9 bases remaining between them. This CDR3 is 14 amino acids long. Per the germline V gene, CDR1 is SQVTM and CDR2 is ANQGSEA. The CDR3 DNA is TGCAGCGTTGAAGGGGGCCGTGGCAATCAGCCCCAGCATTTT. Protein sequence: CSVEGGRGNQPQHF. Variable domain in full (rest from reference TRBV29-1 and TRBJ1-5): SAVISQKPSRDICQRGTSLTIQCQVDSQVTMMFWYRQQPGQSLTLIATANQGSEATYESGFVIDKFPISRPNLTFSTLTVSNMSPEDSSIYLCSVEGGRGNQPQHFGDGTRLSIL.

This clonotype was seen at least ten times. V and J are TRBV2 and TRBJ2-3; 11 bases line up with TRBD2. Germline V gene data show CDR1 as SNHLY and CDR2 as FYNNEI. The CDR3 is made up of 17 amino acids. V lost 8 bases, J lost 5 bases, and 15 bases stayed unmatched. CDR3 amino acids: CASSSPSGRQGGDTQYF. Here the CDR3 DNA reads TGTGCCAGCTCGTCACCTAGCGGGAGGCAAGGGGGAGATACGCAGTATTTT.

This clonotype was seen repeatedly, ten times or more. This chain connects TRBV18 to TRBJ1-1, with D possibly matching TRBD1 (5 bases). V shed 4 bases and J shed 4 bases, with 10 bases lying between them. The CDR3 covers 13 residues. Germline CDR1 and CDR2: KGHSH and LQKENI. CDR3 amino acids: CASSQGPGTEAFF. CDR3 nucleotide sequence: TGTGCCAGCTCACAGGGGCCGGGCACTGAAGCTTTCTTT.

The chain recombines TRBV11-3 with TRBJ2-2, with TRBD2 matching 10 bases. The CDR3 runs 17 residues. Germline loops: CDR1 SGHNT, CDR2 YENEEA. Trimming cost V 7 bases and J 4 bases; bases outside gene matches: 12. In nucleotides, the CDR3 is TGTGCCAGCACCCCAGTCCGACTAGCGGGCTTCACCGGGGAGCTGTTTTTT. Translation: CASTPVRLAGFTGELFF.

The chain carries TRBV9 and TRBJ2-3; 7 positions agree with TRBD1. The V gene's germline CDR1 is SGDLS and CDR2 YYNGEE. This CDR3 region has 15 residues. Trimming removed 0 bases from V and 2 bases from J; junction bases left unmatched: 3. CDR3 in amino acids: CASSVGDRDTDTQYF. The CDR3 DNA reads TGTGCCAGCAGCGTAGGAGACAGGGACACAGATACGCAGTATTTT.

This clonotype was seen ten or more times. This chain uses TRBV7-9 with TRBJ2-5, with 9 bases that match TRBD1. The J segment lost 3 bases and the V segment lost 5 bases, leaving 4 bases of the junction unmatched. This CDR3 has 14 amino acids. Germline CDR1 is SEHNR and CDR2 is FQNEAQ (reference sequence). DNA for the CDR3: TGTGCCAGCAGCCCCCGGACAGGGGAAGAGACCCAGTACTTC. This sequence encodes CASSPRTGEETQYF.

This clonotype came up many times. The V gene is TRBV5-1, the J gene TRBJ1-1; no clear D. V lost 7 bases and J lost 1, with 11 bases in between. Germline CDR1 and CDR2: SGHRS and YFSETQ. The CDR3 sequence is 13 residues long. CDR3 amino acids: CASGPWANTEAFF. CDR3 sequence (DNA): TGCGCCAGCGGCCCCTGGGCGAACACTGAAGCTTTCTTT.

A few counts support this clonotype. The V call is TRBV5-1, the J call TRBJ2-2, with 8 positions matching TRBD1. CDR3 length: 14 residues. Germline V gene lookup returns CDR1 SGHRS and CDR2 YFSETQ. V lost 3 bases to trimming and J lost 6 bases; unmatched junction nucleotides: 4. Here the CDR3 reads CASSSQTGAGELFF. DNA for the CDR3: TGCGCCAGCAGCTCGCAGACAGGGGCCGGGGAGCTGTTTTTT.

This clonotype was observed at least ten times. The chain combines TRBV5-1 with TRBJ2-3; 8 positions agree with TRBD2. The CDR3 length is 14 residues. V shed 4 bases and J 2 bases; nucleotides not matched to a gene: 3. Germline CDR1 reads SGHRS; CDR2 reads YFSETQ. CDR3 loop: CASSKAGDTDTQYF. Here the CDR3 DNA reads TGCGCCAGCAGCAAAGCGGGAGACACAGATACGCAGTATTTT.

This chain joins TRBV19 and TRBJ1-5; no reliable D call. Trimming cost V 10 bases and J 1 base, with 11 bases left between them. The CDR3 runs to 13 residues. Germline values: CDR1 LNHDA, CDR2 SQIVND (reference sequence). Written as DNA, the CDR3 is TGTGCCACTGGTATTTGGAGCAATCAGCCCCAGCATTTT. It translates to CATGIWSNQPQHF.

This clonotype was picked up many times. The chain is built from TRBV5-6 and TRBJ1-2; possible D gene TRBD1, 5 bases. Germline V CDR1 and CDR2: SGHDT, YYEEEE. Trimming took 5 bases from V and 6 from J, leaving 17 bases between them. There are 14 residues in the CDR3. CDR3 protein: CASSPTQGMDGYTF. CDR3 nucleotide sequence: TGTGCCAGCAGTCCGACGCAGGGAATGGATGGCTACACCTTC.

The sample holds many counts of this clonotype. This chain joins TRBV27 and TRBJ1-2; 9 bases match TRBD1. Germline V gene sequence: CDR1 MNHEY, CDR2 SMNVEV (reference sequence). This CDR3 region has 17 residues. Unmatched junction bases numbered 10, after V lost 4 bases and J lost 1 base. CDR3 protein: CASSYTGTGYYNYGYTF. CDR3 nucleotides: TGTGCCAGCAGTTATACCGGGACAGGGTATTATAACTATGGCTACACCTTC.

This clonotype was seen ten or more times. The genes are TRBV7-2 and TRBJ2-2, with TRBD1 identical over 9 bases. With 5 bases clipped from V and 6 bases from J, the junction kept 7 bases outside the gene matches. Germline CDR1 SGHTA, CDR2 FQGNSA. The CDR3 is 15 residues long. CDR3 nucleotides: TGTGCCAGCAGCACAAGACAGGGGGGGGCCGGGGAGCTGTTTTTT. Translation gives CASSTRQGGAGELFF.

The chain is built from TRBV6-6 and TRBJ2-7; TRBD1 might be the D (6 bases). CDR1 is MNHNY, CDR2 SVGAGI, per germline (reference sequence). The CDR3 is made up of 16 amino acids. Trimming took off 0 bases at V and 0 bases at J, with 12 bases between the two ends. The CDR3 region has the DNA TGTGCCAGCAGTTACTCGCCTATACAGGGCTCCTACGAGCAGTACTTC. Amino acid sequence: CASSYSPIQGSYEQYF.

This clonotype was counted only a few times. The chain couples TRBV11-2 to TRBJ2-1; 8 positions match TRBD2. The CDR3 contains 13 residues. The J segment lost 14 bases and the V segment lost 2 bases, leaving 8 bases of the junction unmatched. The germline CDR1 and CDR2 sequences are SGHAT and FQNNGV. CDR3 in amino acids: CASSLRRGAQEFF. CDR3 bases: TGTGCCAGCAGCTTAAGGCGGGGGGCCCAGGAGTTCTTC.

The rearrangement uses TRBV10-2 and TRBJ1-3; D call uncertain. Germline V lookup: CDR1 WSHSY, CDR2 SAAADI. The CDR3 has 12 residues. The V gene lost 6 bases and the J gene lost 0 bases, with 3 bases spanning the gap. DNA for the CDR3: TGCGCCAGCAGAAGCTCTGGAAACACCATATATTTT. Amino acids: CASRSSGNTIYF.

This rearrangement joins TRBV29-1 to TRBJ1-1, with 7 nucleotides matching TRBD1. CDR3 size: 16 residues. CDR1 is SQVTM, CDR2 ANQGSEA, per germline. With 7 bases clipped from V and 1 base from J, the junction kept 15 bases outside the gene matches. CDR3 coding DNA: TGCAGCGCGTGGCGTCGAGGGGGCATTCAGAACACTGAAGCTTTCTTT. It is translated as CSAWRRGGIQNTEAFF.

In its sample, this clonotype was seen many times. The chain employs TRBV6-5 and TRBJ2-7; tentative D call: TRBD1 (5 bases). Between the trimmed V and J ends, which lost 2 bases and 6 bases, there was a span of 11 bases. The CDR3 is 13 amino acids. Germline values: CDR1 MNHEY, CDR2 SVGAGI. This CDR3 is CASSYPGSGEQYF. The CDR3 bases are TGTGCCAGCAGTTACCCAGGGTCAGGCGAGCAGTACTTC.

This clonotype was seen a handful of times. The chain combines TRBV29-1 with TRBJ2-1; TRBD2 is a possible D gene (6 bases). CDR1 and CDR2 from the germline V gene are SQVTM and ANQGSEA. This CDR3 has 14 residues. The V and J ends lost 2 bases and 2 bases respectively, with 10 bases between them. The CDR3 protein is CSVETGAAYNEQFF. Here the CDR3 DNA reads TGCAGCGTTGAAACGGGAGCGGCCTACAATGAGCAGTTCTTC.